One and the same sample provided the 18 T cell receptor beta chains below, sequenced in a study of T cells after posttransplantation cyclophosphamide. Cyclophosphamide on days +3 and +4 followed busulfan-fludarabine conditioning and a marrow graft. Profiled with immunoSEQ multiplex PCR; TCRdb holds only in-frame clones, not every one. The sample has hundreds of clones; around 59% are singletons. Sample: CD8+ T cells sorted from blood, taken after allogeneic stem cell transplant with posttransplant cyclophosphamide. The receptors here all came from a male patient in his fifties who received an allogeneic stem cell transplant from an unrelated donor, was CMV-positive, and had acute GVHD only. Some T cells may be provided by the graft donor.

J is TRBJ1-2 and V is TRBV29-1, with D tentatively TRBD1 (5 bases). CDR3 length: 17 residues. From germline, CDR1 is SQVTM and CDR2 ANQGSEA. Trimming stripped 0 bases from V and 5 bases from J, with 22 bases between. The CDR3 sequence: CSVEDRWGTGETYGYTF. The CDR3 nucleotides read TGCAGCGTTGAAGATAGGTGGGGGACGGGAGAAACTTATGGCTACACCTTC.

CDR3 amino acids: CASTAGQGFYGYTF. As DNA, the CDR3 is TGTGCCAGCACCGCCGGACAGGGATTCTATGGCTACACCTTC. The chain is built from TRBV28 and TRBJ1-2, with 8 nucleotides matching TRBD1. CDR1 is MDHEN, CDR2 SYDVKM, per germline. Unmatched junction bases numbered 8, after V lost 7 bases and J lost 4 bases. The CDR3 extends over 14 amino acids.

In its sample, this clone was seen a few times. The chain carries TRBV4-3 and TRBJ1-2, with a weak D call TRBD1 (5 bases). The CDR3 consists of 15 residues. Trimming shortened V by 5 bases and J by 3 bases, and 16 bases separated the two germline ends. Germline V gene data show CDR1 as LGHNA and CDR2 as YSLEER. CDR3 amino acids: CASSVVWTGDYGYTF. In DNA form, the CDR3 reads TGCGCCAGCAGCGTCGTTTGGACGGGGGACTATGGCTACACCTTC.

This clone has just a few counts. The chain links TRBV5-8 to TRBJ2-4; 7 bases align to TRBD1. Germline CDR1 SGHTS, CDR2 YDEGEE. The CDR3 contains 15 residues. J was trimmed by 3 bases and V by 2 bases; bases with no gene match: 5. This chain's CDR3 is CASSFLSGGKNIQYF. The CDR3 DNA is TGTGCCAGCAGCTTCCTCTCAGGGGGCAAAAACATTCAGTACTTC.

The chain employs TRBV6-5 and TRBJ1-1, with a weak D call TRBD1 (5 bases). The V end lost 6 bases, the J end lost 6 bases, and 17 bases lay between the germline ends. The CDR3 consists of 14 residues. The germline CDR1 and CDR2 sequences are MNHEY and SVGAGI. The CDR3 bases are TGTGCCAGCAGGTCGCTTGGGGCTAGGGCTGAAGCTTTCTTT. Translation gives CASRSLGARAEAFF.

Note on this clone: Other DNA sequences of this sample code for an identical CDR3. The J gene is TRBJ1-5, the V gene TRBV28; a weak D match, TRBD1 (5 bases). Trimming removed 2 bases at V and 4 bases at J, with 6 bases between. From germline, CDR1 is MDHEN and CDR2 SYDVKM. CDR3 length: 13 residues. This CDR3 reads CASSLQGNQPQHF. The CDR3, as DNA: TGTGCCAGCAGTTTACAGGGAAATCAGCCCCAGCATTTT.

This rearrangement joins TRBV7-6 to TRBJ2-7; 10 bases fit TRBD2. This CDR3 has 16 residues. J was trimmed by 5 bases and V by 4 bases; bases with no gene match: 11. Germline CDR1 and CDR2: SGHVS and FNYEAQ. The CDR3 loop is CASSSSSGSFYNEQYF. The CDR3 region has the DNA TGTGCCAGCAGCTCCTCTAGCGGGAGTTTTTACAACGAGCAGTACTTC.

On this clone itself: A far larger clone is off by one base, so a read error is likely. Distinct nucleotide sequences in the sample also encode this CDR3. The rearrangement uses TRBV27 and TRBJ2-3; 9 positions agree with TRBD2. The germline V gene encodes CDR1 MNHEY and CDR2 SMNVEV (reference sequence). The CDR3 is 17 residues long. CDR3 in DNA: TGTGCCAGCACCCACTCGCCCCGGCGGGGGGGCGCAGATACTCAGTATTTT. This translates into CASTHSPRRGGADTQYF.

This clone was found a few times. This chain links TRBV5-4 with TRBJ2-7, with D hard to call. Germline V gives CDR1 SGHNT, CDR2 YYREEE (reference sequence). Trimming shortened V by 4 bases and J by 1 base, and 9 bases separated the two germline ends. This CDR3 is 13 amino acids long. CDR3 loop: CASSPSVSYEQYF. CDR3 nucleotides: TGTGCCAGCAGCCCGTCAGTGTCCTACGAGCAGTACTTC.

This sequence joins TRBV21-1 and TRBJ2-1; TRBD2 is the table's D call and was not checked against the DNA. TRBV21-1 is marked as a pseudogene. This CDR3 comprises 15 residues. The CDR3 sequence: CASSKARESPNEQFF. DNA for the CDR3: TGTGCCAGCAGCAAAGCGAGGGAATCCCCCAATGAGCAGTTCTTC.

The chain links TRBV5-4 to TRBJ2-3, with 7 bases aligning to TRBD1. Germline CDR1 reads SGHNT; CDR2 reads YYREEE (reference sequence). With V trimmed by 0 bases and J by 3 bases, 7 bases remained unmatched. The CDR3 is 16 residues long. The CDR3: CASSLGQGVMTDTQYF. Here the CDR3 DNA reads TGTGCCAGCAGCTTGGGACAGGGTGTTATGACAGATACGCAGTATTTT. Complete variable domain (other parts from reference TRBV5-4 and TRBJ2-3): ETGVTQSPTHLIKTRGQQVTLRCSSQSGHNTVSWYQQALGQGPQFIFQYYREEENGRGNFPPRFSGLQFPNYSSELNVNALELDDSALYLCASSLGQGVMTDTQYFGPGTRLTVL.

The rearrangement uses TRBV28 and TRBJ2-3; TRBD2 aligns across 10 bases. Germline V lookup: CDR1 MDHEN, CDR2 SYDVKM. Trimming took 7 bases from V and 2 from J; bases not matched to a gene: 15. The CDR3 spans 18 residues. CDR3 DNA: TGTGCCAGCACAGGCTCTAGCGGGAGTTATCTTTTCACAGATACGCAGTATTTT. Amino acid sequence: CASTGSSGSYLFTDTQYF. Combining the CDR3 with reference TRBV28 and TRBJ2-3 gives the whole variable domain DVKVTQSSRYLVKRTGEKVFLECVQDMDHENMFWYRQDPGLGLRLIYFSYDVKMKEKGDIPEGYSVSREKKERFSLILESASTNQTSMYLCASTGSSGSYLFTDTQYFGPGTRLTVL.

This clone was detected once. This chain joins TRBV27 and TRBJ1-4; no clear D. Trimming cost V 5 bases and J 0 bases, with 10 bases left between them. The CDR3 is made up of 15 amino acids. Germline-derived CDR1 and CDR2 are MNHEY and SMNVEV (reference sequence). CDR3 DNA sequence: TGTGCCAGCAGTAAAGCCCTGGCAACTAATGAAAAACTGTTTTTT. Protein product: CASSKALATNEKLFF. Drawing the rest from reference TRBV27 and TRBJ1-4, the complete variable domain is EAQVTQNPRYLITVTGKKLTVTCSQNMNHEYMSWYRQDPGLGLRQIYYSMNVEVTDKGDVPEGYKVSRKEKRNFPLILESPSPNQTSLYFCASSKALATNEKLFFGSGTQLSVL.

A single count supports this clone. The chain links TRBV5-1 to TRBJ2-7; D possibly corresponds to TRBD1 (5 bases). This CDR3 contains 16 residues. Trimming stripped 0 bases from V and 3 bases from J, with 16 bases between. CDR1 and CDR2 (germline): SGHRS, YFSETQ. DNA for the CDR3: TGCGCCAGCAGCTTGGGGGGCAACACCAACTACTACGAGCAGTACTTC. As protein: CASSLGGNTNYYEQYF. The full variable domain, in which reference TRBV5-1 and TRBJ2-7 provide the parts outside the CDR3, is KAGVTQTPRYLIKTRGQQVTLSCSPISGHRSVSWYQQTPGQGLQFLFEYFSETQRNKGNFPGRFSGRQFSNSRSEMNVSTLELGDSALYLCASSLGGNTNYYEQYFGPGTRLTVT.

CDR3 bases: TGTGCCAGCAGCTTTTGGGGAGCTAACTATGGCTACACCTTC. It yields the protein CASSFWGANYGYTF. V usage is TRBV5-4 and J usage is TRBJ1-2, with D uncertain. Germline V CDR1 and CDR2: SGHNT, YYREEE (reference sequence). The CDR3 is 14 amino acids. V shed 2 bases and J shed 0 bases, with 8 bases lying between them.

Relative to its sample, this clone is large. The chain couples TRBV5-8 to TRBJ2-7; D might be TRBD2 (6 bases). This CDR3 contains 17 residues. Germline V gene data show CDR1 as SGHTS and CDR2 as YDEGEE. V lost 1 base, J lost 0 bases, and 17 bases lay in between. CDR3 protein: CASSLSRARGGSYEQYF. The CDR3 DNA follows: TGTGCCAGCAGCTTGTCACGGGCGCGGGGTGGCTCCTACGAGCAGTACTTC.

V is TRBV2 and J is TRBJ1-1, with 8 bases lining up with TRBD1. Germline V gene data show CDR1 as SNHLY and CDR2 as FYNNEI. The CDR3 loop spans 15 amino acids. With 2 bases clipped from V and 0 bases from J, the junction kept 2 bases outside the gene matches. CDR3: CASSERQGMNTEAFF. The CDR3 DNA follows: TGTGCCAGCAGTGAAAGACAGGGGATGAACACTGAAGCTTTCTTT.

The V call is TRBV30, the J call TRBJ2-7, with D tentatively TRBD2 (6 bases). V lost 1 base and J lost 4, with 17 bases in between. The CDR3 extends over 15 amino acids. CDR1 is GTSNPN and CDR2 is SVGIG in the germline V gene (reference sequence). The CDR3 DNA reads as TGTGCCTGGAGTGCGGGACTCTTAGCCTTATACGAGCAGTACTTC. Protein product: CAWSAGLLALYEQYF.